Shown below are 18 T cell receptor beta chains from a single sample sequenced in a study of shared clonotypes between healthy human individuals. The assay was immunoSEQ multiplex PCR, and TCRdb's table has in-frame clones only and misses some. The sample has about 360,000 clones; around 70% are singletons. The sequencing input was memory CD4+ T cells sorted from blood. Specified subset: CD45RA-negative fraction. Receptor source: a man aged 25-45 years in good health.

V usage is TRBV18 and J usage is TRBJ1-2; tentatively, D is TRBD1 (5 bases). V lost 6 bases and J 8 bases, leaving 16 bases between the germline ends. This CDR3 is 13 amino acids long. Per the germline V gene, CDR1 is KGHSH and CDR2 is LQKENI. The CDR3 DNA follows: TGTGCCAGCTCCGGGTCGGGGGTCCGAGGCTACACCTTC. Protein sequence: CASSGSGVRGYTF.

The gene calls are TRBV7-9 and TRBJ2-2; D gene ambiguous. The CDR3 covers 13 residues. The V gene lost 1 base and the J gene lost 1 base, with 1 base spanning the gap. From germline, CDR1 is SEHNR and CDR2 FQNEAQ (reference sequence). The DNA of the CDR3 is TGTGCCAGCAGCTTAGAGAACACCGGGGAGCTGTTTTTT. It yields the protein CASSLENTGELFF.

The chain recombines TRBV2 with TRBJ2-1; weak D call: TRBD1 (5 bases). Germline-derived CDR1 and CDR2 are SNHLY and FYNNEI. The length of the CDR3 is 14 residues. The V end lost 3 bases, the J end lost 3 bases, and 9 bases lay between the germline ends. The CDR3: CASSDRTSYNEQFF. DNA of the CDR3: TGTGCCAGCAGTGATCGGACAAGCTACAATGAGCAGTTCTTC.

The chain uses TRBV5-4 and TRBJ2-1; 7 nucleotides line up with TRBD1. Per the germline V gene, CDR1 is SGHNT and CDR2 is YYREEE (reference sequence). V trimming: 3 bases; J trimming: 8 bases; junction bases outside the gene matches: 11. The CDR3 contains 15 residues. The CDR3 DNA is TGTGCCAGCAGCTCCCCGGGACAGAGCCTCCATGAGCAGTTCTTC. Its protein product is CASSSPGQSLHEQFF.

This clone was observed a handful of times. The chain employs TRBV5-1 and TRBJ2-5, with D tentatively TRBD2 (6 bases). V was pared by 2 bases and J by 9 bases, with 14 bases between. This CDR3 is built from 13 residues. The V gene's germline CDR1 is SGHRS and CDR2 YFSETQ. CDR3 in DNA: TGCGCCAGCAGCTTCTCTGGAGGGGTGGCCCAGTACTTC. Translated: CASSFSGGVAQYF.

The chain couples TRBV28 to TRBJ2-1, with D possibly matching TRBD1 (5 bases). The CDR3 contains 15 residues. From germline, CDR1 is MDHEN and CDR2 SYDVKM. V dropped 6 bases and J dropped 2 bases, with 14 bases sitting between them. CDR3 loop: CASSLTREAYNEQFF. The CDR3 DNA follows: TGTGCCAGCAGCTTGACCAGGGAAGCCTACAATGAGCAGTTCTTC.

The chain combines TRBV5-1 with TRBJ2-1; tentative D call: TRBD2 (6 bases). The CDR3 has 14 amino acids. Germline assignment: CDR1 SGHRS and CDR2 YFSETQ. Trimming removed 3 bases from V and 5 bases from J, with 12 bases in between. The CDR3 spells CASSSGLLNNEQFF. The CDR3 nucleotides are TGCGCCAGCAGCTCAGGACTATTAAACAATGAGCAGTTCTTC.

This clone turned up a few times. The chain is built from TRBV20-1 and TRBJ2-1, with a tentative D call TRBD2 (6 bases). Germline CDR1 DFQATT, CDR2 SNEGSKA (reference sequence). There are 11 residues in the CDR3. With 6 bases removed from V and 7 bases from J, the gap between germline ends came to 10 bases. For the CDR3, the DNA is TGCAGTGCCAGACTAGTTAATGAGCAGTTCTTC. Translating gives CSARLVNEQFF.

The CDR3 loop is CASTQAEYSNQPQHF. The CDR3 DNA reads TGTGCCAGCACTCAAGCGGAGTATAGCAATCAGCCCCAGCATTTT. The rearrangement links TRBV6-1 to TRBJ1-5; D ambiguous. Per the germline V gene, CDR1 is MNHNS and CDR2 is SASEGT. Deletions cut 7 bases from V and 0 bases from J, with 13 bases between. CDR3 length equals 15 residues.

The chain has TRBV7-9 and TRBJ2-2; D possibly corresponds to TRBD2 (5 bases). Germline loops: CDR1 SEHNR, CDR2 FQNEAQ (reference sequence). The V end was cut by 10 bases, the J end by 2 bases, with 14 bases between. This CDR3 has 14 amino acids. CDR3 protein: CATEGRLNTGELFF. The CDR3 DNA reads TGTGCCACTGAGGGCCGTCTCAACACCGGGGAGCTGTTTTTT. The variable domain in full, with the rest retrieved from reference TRBV7-9 and TRBJ2-2, is DTGVSQNPRHKITKRGQNVTFRCDPISEHNRLYWYRQTLGQGPEFLTYFQNEAQLEKSRLLSDRFSAERPKGSFSTLEIQRTEQGDSAMYLCATEGRLNTGELFFGEGSRLTVL.

This chain uses TRBV11-2 with TRBJ2-3; D uncertain. From germline, CDR1 is SGHAT and CDR2 FQNNGV. CDR3 size: 14 residues. The ends were cut back, 3 bases at V and 9 bases at J, with 16 bases in the middle. CDR3 region: CASSLGSPGNTQYF. The CDR3 nucleotides read TGTGCCAGCAGCTTGGGAAGTCCTGGGAACACGCAGTATTTT.

The rearrangement links TRBV5-1 to TRBJ2-4; D gene unclear. CDR1 is SGHRS, CDR2 YFSETQ, per germline. This CDR3 has 14 amino acids. The ends were cut back, 1 base at V and 8 bases at J, with 13 bases in the middle. CDR3 residues: CASSLWSPWDIQYF. In DNA, the CDR3 is TGCGCCAGCAGCTTGTGGAGCCCATGGGACATTCAGTACTTC.

This clone was seen only once. The gene calls are TRBV5-1 and TRBJ2-5; unclear D gene. The CDR3 covers 14 residues. Germline assignment: CDR1 SGHRS and CDR2 YFSETQ. Trimming stripped 0 bases from V and 4 bases from J, with 10 bases between. The CDR3 spells CASSLDMRTETQYF. CDR3 DNA: TGCGCCAGCAGCTTGGATATGCGAACAGAGACCCAGTACTTC.

CDR3 in DNA: TGTGCCAGCAGCCCCAGGGATGCGGGAGGCACCGGGGAGCTGTTTTTT. Translated, it gives CASSPRDAGGTGELFF. The V call is TRBV12-1, the J call TRBJ2-2; TRBD2, the table's D call, was not compared with the DNA. TRBV12-1 is a pseudogene segment. The CDR3 loop spans 16 amino acids.

The chain carries TRBV18 and TRBJ1-1, with D perhaps matching TRBD1 (6 bases). V was cut by 4 bases and J by 1 base, with 10 bases left in between. Looked up from germline, CDR1 is KGHSH and CDR2 is LQKENI. This CDR3 contains 14 residues. CDR3 amino acids: CASSLQGRNTEAFF. DNA for the CDR3: TGTGCCAGCTCACTACAGGGTCGGAACACTGAAGCTTTCTTT.

The V gene is TRBV5-1, the J gene TRBJ2-1; D unclear. V shed 0 bases and J shed 7 bases, with 5 bases lying between them. CDR3 length: 12 residues. Germline values: CDR1 SGHRS, CDR2 YFSETQ. In DNA, the CDR3 is TGCGCCAGCAGCTTGGGAATGAATGAGCAGTTCTTC. Translated: CASSLGMNEQFF.

This chain connects TRBV5-1 to TRBJ2-7, with 7 bases lining up with TRBD1. The CDR3 has 14 amino acids. After removal of 4 bases from V and 2 bases from J, the junction contained 6 bases not matched to a gene. CDR1 is SGHRS, CDR2 YFSETQ, per germline. CDR3 DNA: TGCGCCAGCAGCCCAGGGGACAGTCCCTACGAGCAGTACTTC. This encodes CASSPGDSPYEQYF.

The table lists this clone with many counts. The rearrangement uses TRBV28 and TRBJ2-5, with D maybe TRBD1 (7 bases). The CDR3 has 15 amino acids. Trimming pared 6 bases from V and 2 bases from J, leaving 16 bases between. The germline CDR1 and CDR2 sequences are MDHEN and SYDVKM. The CDR3 DNA reads as TGTGCCAGCAGCCTCGCATCAGGGGGGCAAGAGACCCAGTACTTC. Encoded protein: CASSLASGGQETQYF.